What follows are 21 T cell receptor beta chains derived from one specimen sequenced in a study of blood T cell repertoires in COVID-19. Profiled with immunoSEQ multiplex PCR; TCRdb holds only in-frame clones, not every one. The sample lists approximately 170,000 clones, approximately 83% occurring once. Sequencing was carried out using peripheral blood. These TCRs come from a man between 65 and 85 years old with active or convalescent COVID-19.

The CDR3 DNA reads TGTGCCAGCAGGCAGTCTAGGGGGCGCAACACTGAAGCTTTCTTT. It codes for CASRQSRGRNTEAFF. This chain connects TRBV2 to TRBJ1-1, with TRBD1 matching 7 bases. V lost 6 bases and J lost 2; bases outside the gene matches: 9. Germline CDR1 is SNHLY and CDR2 is FYNNEI. CDR3 length equals 15 residues. The entire variable domain, with the rest obtained from reference TRBV2 and TRBJ1-1, is as follows: EPEVTQTPSHQVTQMGQEVILRCVPISNHLYFYWYRQILGQKVEFLVSFYNNEISEKSEIFDDQFSVERPDGSNFTLKIRSTKLEDSAMYFCASRQSRGRNTEAFFGQGTRLTVV.

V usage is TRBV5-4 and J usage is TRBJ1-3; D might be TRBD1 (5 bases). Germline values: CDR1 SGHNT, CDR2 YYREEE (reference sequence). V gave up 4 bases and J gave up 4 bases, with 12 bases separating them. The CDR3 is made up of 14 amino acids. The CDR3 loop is CASSEPGYGNTIYF. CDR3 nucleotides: TGTGCCAGCAGCGAACCAGGGTACGGAAACACCATATATTTT. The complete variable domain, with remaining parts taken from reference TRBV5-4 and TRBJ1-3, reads ETGVTQSPTHLIKTRGQQVTLRCSSQSGHNTVSWYQQALGQGPQFIFQYYREEENGRGNFPPRFSGLQFPNYSSELNVNALELDDSALYLCASSEPGYGNTIYFGEGSWLTVV.

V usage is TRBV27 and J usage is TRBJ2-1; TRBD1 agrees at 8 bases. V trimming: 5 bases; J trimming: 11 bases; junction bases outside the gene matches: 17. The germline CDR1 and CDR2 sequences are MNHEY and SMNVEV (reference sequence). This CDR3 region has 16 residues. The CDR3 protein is CASSRPGQGARGKQFF. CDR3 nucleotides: TGTGCCAGCAGTCGACCGGGCCAGGGGGCCCGAGGGAAGCAGTTCTTC.

CDR3 DNA sequence: TGCAGCGTCCGGGAAACAGGGGCCCCTGGCTACACCTTC. Translating gives CSVRETGAPGYTF. The rearrangement uses TRBV29-1 and TRBJ1-2; 7 nucleotides line up with TRBD1. Germline V CDR1 and CDR2: SQVTM, ANQGSEA. The ends lost 6 bases at V and 7 bases at J; junction bases unmatched: 11. The CDR3 has 13 amino acids.

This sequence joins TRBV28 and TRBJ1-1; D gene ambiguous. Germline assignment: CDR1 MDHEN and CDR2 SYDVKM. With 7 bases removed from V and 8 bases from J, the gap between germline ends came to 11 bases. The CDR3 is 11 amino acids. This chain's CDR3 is CASTKETEAFF. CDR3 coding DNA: TGTGCCAGCACCAAAGAGACAGAAGCTTTCTTT.

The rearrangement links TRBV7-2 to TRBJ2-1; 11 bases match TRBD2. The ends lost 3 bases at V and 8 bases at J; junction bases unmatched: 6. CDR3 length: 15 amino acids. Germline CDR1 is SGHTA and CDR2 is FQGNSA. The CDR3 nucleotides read TGTGCCAGCAGCTTTAGCGGGGGGGCTTGGGATGAGCAGTTCTTC. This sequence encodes CASSFSGGAWDEQFF. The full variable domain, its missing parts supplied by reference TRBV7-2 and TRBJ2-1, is GAGVSQSPSNKVTEKGKDVELRCDPISGHTALYWYRQSLGQGLEFLIYFQGNSAPDKSGLPSDRFSAERTGGSVSTLTIQRTQQEDSAVYLCASSFSGGAWDEQFFGPGTRLTVL.

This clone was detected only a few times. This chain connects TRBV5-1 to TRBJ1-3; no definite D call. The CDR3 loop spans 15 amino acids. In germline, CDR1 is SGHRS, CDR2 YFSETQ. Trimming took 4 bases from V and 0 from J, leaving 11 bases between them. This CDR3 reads CASSKRSASGNTIYF. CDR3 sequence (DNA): TGCGCCAGCAGCAAGAGGTCAGCCTCTGGAAACACCATATATTTT.

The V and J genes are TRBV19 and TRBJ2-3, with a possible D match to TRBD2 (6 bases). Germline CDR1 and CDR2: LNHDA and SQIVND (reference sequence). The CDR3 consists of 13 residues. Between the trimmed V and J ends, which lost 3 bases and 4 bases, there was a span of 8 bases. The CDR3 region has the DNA TGTGCCAGTAGTATGAGGGAGGCAGATACGCAGTATTTT. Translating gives CASSMREADTQYF. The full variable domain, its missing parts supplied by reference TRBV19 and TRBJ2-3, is DGGITQSPKYLFRKEGQNVTLSCEQNLNHDAMYWYRQDPGQGLRLIYYSQIVNDFQKGDIAEGYSVSREKKESFPLTVTSAQKNPTAFYLCASSMREADTQYFGPGTRLTVL.

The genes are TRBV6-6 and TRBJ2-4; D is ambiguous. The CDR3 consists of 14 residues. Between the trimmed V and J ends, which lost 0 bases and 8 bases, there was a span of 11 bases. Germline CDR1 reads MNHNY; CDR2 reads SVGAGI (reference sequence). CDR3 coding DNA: TGTGCCAGCAGTTACTCCGCCGTTGCGGACATTCAGTACTTC. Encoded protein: CASSYSAVADIQYF.

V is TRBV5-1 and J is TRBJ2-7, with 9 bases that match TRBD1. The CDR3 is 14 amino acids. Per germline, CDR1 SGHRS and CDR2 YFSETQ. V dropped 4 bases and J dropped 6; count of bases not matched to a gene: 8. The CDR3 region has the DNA TGCGCCAGCAGCCTACCGGGACAGGGCCTCGAGCAGTACTTC. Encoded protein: CASSLPGQGLEQYF. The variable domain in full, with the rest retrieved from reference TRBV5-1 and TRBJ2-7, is KAGVTQTPRYLIKTRGQQVTLSCSPISGHRSVSWYQQTPGQGLQFLFEYFSETQRNKGNFPGRFSGRQFSNSRSEMNVSTLELGDSALYLCASSLPGQGLEQYFGPGTRLTVT.

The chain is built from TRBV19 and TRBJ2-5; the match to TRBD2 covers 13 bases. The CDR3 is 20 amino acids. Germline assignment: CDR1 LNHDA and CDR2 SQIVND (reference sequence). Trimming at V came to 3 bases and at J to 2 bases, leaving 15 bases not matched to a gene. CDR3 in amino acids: CASSITSGRVRVGGQETQYF. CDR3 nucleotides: TGTGCCAGTAGTATTACTAGCGGGAGGGTTAGAGTTGGAGGACAAGAGACCCAGTACTTC.

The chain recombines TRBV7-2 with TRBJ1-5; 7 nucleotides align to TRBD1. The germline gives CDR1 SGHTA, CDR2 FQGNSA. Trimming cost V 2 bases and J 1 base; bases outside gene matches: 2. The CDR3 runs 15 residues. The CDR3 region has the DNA TGTGCCAGCAGCTTAACAGGGGAGAGCAATCAGCCCCAGCATTTT. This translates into CASSLTGESNQPQHF.

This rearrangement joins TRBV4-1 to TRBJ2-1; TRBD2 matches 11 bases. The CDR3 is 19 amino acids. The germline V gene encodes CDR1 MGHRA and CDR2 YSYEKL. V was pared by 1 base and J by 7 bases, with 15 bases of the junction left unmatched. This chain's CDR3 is CASSQGPLVASGGFNEQFF. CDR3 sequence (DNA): TGCGCCAGCAGCCAAGGACCATTGGTGGCTAGCGGGGGGTTTAATGAGCAGTTCTTC.

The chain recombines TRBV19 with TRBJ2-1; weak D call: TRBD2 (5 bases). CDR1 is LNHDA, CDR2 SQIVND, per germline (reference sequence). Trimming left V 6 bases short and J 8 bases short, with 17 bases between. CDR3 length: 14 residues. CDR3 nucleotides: TGTGCCAGTAGCCTTCGGGATTTCAGACATGAGCAGTTCTTC. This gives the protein CASSLRDFRHEQFF. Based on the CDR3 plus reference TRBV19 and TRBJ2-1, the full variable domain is DGGITQSPKYLFRKEGQNVTLSCEQNLNHDAMYWYRQDPGQGLRLIYYSQIVNDFQKGDIAEGYSVSREKKESFPLTVTSAQKNPTAFYLCASSLRDFRHEQFFGPGTRLTVL.

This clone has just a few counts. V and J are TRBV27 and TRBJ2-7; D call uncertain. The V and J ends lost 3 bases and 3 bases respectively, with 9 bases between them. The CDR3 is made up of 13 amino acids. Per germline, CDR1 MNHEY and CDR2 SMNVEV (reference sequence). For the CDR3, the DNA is TGTGCCAGCAGTTTGTTCCCAAACTACGAGCAGTACTTC. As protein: CASSLFPNYEQYF.

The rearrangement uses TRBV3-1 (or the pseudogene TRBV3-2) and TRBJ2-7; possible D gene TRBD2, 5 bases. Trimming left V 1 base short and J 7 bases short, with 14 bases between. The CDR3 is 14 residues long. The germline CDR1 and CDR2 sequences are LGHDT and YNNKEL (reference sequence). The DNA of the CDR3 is TGTGCCAGCAGCCAAGCTGGTCGGGGTCTGGAGCAGTACTTC. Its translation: CASSQAGRGLEQYF.

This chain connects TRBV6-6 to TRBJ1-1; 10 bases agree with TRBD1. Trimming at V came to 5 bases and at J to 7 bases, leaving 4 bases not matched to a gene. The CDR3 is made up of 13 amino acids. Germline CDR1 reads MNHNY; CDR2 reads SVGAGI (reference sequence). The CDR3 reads CASSDRGQGEAFF. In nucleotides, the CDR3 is TGTGCCAGCAGTGACAGGGGGCAGGGTGAAGCTTTCTTT.

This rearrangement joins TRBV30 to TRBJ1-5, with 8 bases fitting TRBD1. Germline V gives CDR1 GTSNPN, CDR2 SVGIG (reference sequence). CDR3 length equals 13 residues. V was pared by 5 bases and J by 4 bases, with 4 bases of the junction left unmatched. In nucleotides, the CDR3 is TGTGCCTGGGACGGACAGGGAAATCAGCCCCAGCATTTT. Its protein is CAWDGQGNQPQHF.

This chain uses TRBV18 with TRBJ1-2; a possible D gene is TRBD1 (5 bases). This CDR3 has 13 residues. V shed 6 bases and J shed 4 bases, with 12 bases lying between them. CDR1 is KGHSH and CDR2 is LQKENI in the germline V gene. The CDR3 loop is CASSTDRTYGYTF. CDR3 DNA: TGTGCCAGCTCGACAGACAGAACCTATGGCTACACCTTC. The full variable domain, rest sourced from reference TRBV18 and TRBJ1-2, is NAGVMQNPRHLVRRRGQEARLRCSPMKGHSHVYWYRQLPEEGLKFMVYLQKENIIDESGMPKERFSAEFPKEGPSILRIQQVVRGDSAAYFCASSTDRTYGYTFGSGTRLTVV.

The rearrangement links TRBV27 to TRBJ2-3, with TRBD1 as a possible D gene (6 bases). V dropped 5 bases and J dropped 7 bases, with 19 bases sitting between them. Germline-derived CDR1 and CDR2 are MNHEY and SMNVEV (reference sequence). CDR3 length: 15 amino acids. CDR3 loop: CASSPTDLQGHTQYF. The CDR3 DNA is TGTGCCAGCAGTCCGACGGACCTCCAGGGGCATACGCAGTATTTT.

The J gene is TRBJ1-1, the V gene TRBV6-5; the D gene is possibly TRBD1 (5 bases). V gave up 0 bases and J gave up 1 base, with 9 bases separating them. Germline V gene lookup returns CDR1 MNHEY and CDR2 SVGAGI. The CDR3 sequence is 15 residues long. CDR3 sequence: CASSYSRDPNTEAFF. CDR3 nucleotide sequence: TGTGCCAGCAGTTACTCGCGGGACCCGAACACTGAAGCTTTCTTT.